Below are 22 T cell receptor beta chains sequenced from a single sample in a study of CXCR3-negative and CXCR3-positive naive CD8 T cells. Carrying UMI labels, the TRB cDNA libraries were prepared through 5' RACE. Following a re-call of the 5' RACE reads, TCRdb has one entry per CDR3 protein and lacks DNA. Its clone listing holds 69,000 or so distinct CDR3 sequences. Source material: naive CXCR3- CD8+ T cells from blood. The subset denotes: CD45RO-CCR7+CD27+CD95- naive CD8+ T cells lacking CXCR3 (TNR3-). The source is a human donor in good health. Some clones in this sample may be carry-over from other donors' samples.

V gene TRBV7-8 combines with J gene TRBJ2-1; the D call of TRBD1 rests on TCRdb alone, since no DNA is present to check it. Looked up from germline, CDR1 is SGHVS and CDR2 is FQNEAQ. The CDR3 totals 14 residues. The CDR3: CASSRGGSYNEQFF.

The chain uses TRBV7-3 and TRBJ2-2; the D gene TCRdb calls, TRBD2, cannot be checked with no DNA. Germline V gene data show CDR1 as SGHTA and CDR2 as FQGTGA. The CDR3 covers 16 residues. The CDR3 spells CASSFGLAGGPGELFF.

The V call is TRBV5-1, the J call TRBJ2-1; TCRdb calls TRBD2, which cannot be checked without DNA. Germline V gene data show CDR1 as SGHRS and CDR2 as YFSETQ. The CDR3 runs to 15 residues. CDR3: CASSPTSGGGNEQFF.

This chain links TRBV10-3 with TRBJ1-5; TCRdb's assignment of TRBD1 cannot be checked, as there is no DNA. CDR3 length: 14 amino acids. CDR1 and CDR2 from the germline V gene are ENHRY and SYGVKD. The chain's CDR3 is CATRGTGDYQPQHF.

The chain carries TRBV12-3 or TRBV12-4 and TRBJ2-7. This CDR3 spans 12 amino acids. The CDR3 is CASSFDFYEQYF.

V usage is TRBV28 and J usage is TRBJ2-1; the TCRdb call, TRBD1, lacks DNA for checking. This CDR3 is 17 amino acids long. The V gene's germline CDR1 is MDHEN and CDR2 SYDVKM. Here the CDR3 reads CASREDRGDRYYNEQFF.

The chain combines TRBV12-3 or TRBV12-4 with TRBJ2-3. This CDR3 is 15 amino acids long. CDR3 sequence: CASSLRGASTDTQYF.

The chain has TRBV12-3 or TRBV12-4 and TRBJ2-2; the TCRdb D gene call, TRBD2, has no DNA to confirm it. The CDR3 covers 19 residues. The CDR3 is CASSTVDSGGISNTGELFF.

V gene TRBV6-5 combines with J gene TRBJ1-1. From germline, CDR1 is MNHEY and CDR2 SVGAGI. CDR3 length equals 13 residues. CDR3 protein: CASQVGLRTEAFF.

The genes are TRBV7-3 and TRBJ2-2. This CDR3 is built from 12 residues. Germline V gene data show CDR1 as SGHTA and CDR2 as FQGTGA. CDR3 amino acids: CASSSPPGELFF. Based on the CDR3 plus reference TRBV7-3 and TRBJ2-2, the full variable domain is GAGVSQTPSNKVTEKGKYVELRCDPISGHTALYWYRQSLGQGPEFLIYFQGTGAADDSGLPNDRFFAVRPEGSVSTLKIQRTERGDSAVYLCASSSPPGELFFGEGSRLTVL.

CDR3 sequence: CASSDRGPPNSPLHF. The chain uses TRBV10-2 and TRBJ1-6. This CDR3 is built from 15 residues. Germline assignment: CDR1 WSHSY and CDR2 SAAADI.

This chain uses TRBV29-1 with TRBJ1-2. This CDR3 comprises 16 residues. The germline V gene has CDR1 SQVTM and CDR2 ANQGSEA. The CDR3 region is CSVEDGSADLNYGYTF.

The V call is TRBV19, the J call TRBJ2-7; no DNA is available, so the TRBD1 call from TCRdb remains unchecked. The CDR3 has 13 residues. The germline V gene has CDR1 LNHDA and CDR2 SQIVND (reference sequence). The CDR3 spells CASSTTGIYEQYF.

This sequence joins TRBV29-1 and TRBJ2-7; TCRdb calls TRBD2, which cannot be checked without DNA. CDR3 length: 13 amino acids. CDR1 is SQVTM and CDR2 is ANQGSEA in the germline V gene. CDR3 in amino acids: CSVETGGSDEQYF.

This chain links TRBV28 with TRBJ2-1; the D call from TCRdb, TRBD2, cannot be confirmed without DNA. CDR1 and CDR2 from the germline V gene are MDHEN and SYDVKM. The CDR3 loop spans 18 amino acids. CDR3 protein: CASSPRLAGGRSYNEQFF.

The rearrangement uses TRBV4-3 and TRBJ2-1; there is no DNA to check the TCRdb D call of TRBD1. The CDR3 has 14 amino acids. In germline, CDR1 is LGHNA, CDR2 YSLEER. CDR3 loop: CASSQGRGRNEQFF.

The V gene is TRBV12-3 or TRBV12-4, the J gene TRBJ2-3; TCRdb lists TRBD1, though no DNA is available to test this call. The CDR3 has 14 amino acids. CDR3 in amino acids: CASVLSGGADTQYF.

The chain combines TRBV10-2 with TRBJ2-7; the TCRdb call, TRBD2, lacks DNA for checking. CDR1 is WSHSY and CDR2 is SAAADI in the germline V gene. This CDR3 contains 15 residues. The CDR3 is CASSELATRFYEQYF.

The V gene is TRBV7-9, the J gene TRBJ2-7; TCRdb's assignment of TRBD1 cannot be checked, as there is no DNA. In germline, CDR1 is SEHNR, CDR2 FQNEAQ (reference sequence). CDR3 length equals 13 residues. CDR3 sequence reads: CASSSGLLDEQYF.

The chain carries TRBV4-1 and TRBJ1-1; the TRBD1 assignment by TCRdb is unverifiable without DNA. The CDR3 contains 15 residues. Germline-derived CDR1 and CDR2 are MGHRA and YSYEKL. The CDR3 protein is CASSQVQGMNTEAFF.

The CDR3 region is CASSYQGYEQYF. The gene calls are TRBV5-1 and TRBJ2-7; TCRdb names TRBD1, which stays unverified in the absence of DNA. There are 12 residues in the CDR3. Germline CDR1 and CDR2: SGHRS and YFSETQ.

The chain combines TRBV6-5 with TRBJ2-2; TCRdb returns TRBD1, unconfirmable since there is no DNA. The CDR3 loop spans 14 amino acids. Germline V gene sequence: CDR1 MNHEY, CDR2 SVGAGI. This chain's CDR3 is CASSLDRGTGELFF.